What follows are 26 T cell receptor beta chains derived from one specimen sequenced in a study of a mutant IDH1 vaccine in newly diagnosed glioma. The time point is: week 47, end of study. Every vaccination contained 300 ug of the mutant IDH1 20-mer peptide and was paired with topical imiquimod. The assay was immunoSEQ multiplex PCR, and TCRdb's table has in-frame clones only and misses some. The sample consists of about 67,000 clones, 80% to 85% of them appearing once. For these TCRs, the target antigens are not known. The starting material was PBMCs, obtained from a glioma patient whose treatment included an IDH1 peptide vaccine. These receptors came from a man aged 25-45 years with glioma.

The chain employs TRBV2 and TRBJ1-6; D is unresolved. The CDR3 has 16 amino acids. The germline V gene encodes CDR1 SNHLY and CDR2 FYNNEI. V lost 4 bases and J 6 bases, leaving 16 bases between the germline ends. CDR3 loop: CASSASAREGNSPLHF. DNA for the CDR3: TGTGCCAGCAGTGCGAGCGCCCGGGAGGGTAATTCACCCCTCCACTTT.

The chain recombines TRBV4-1 with TRBJ2-7; TRBD1 might be the D (6 bases). CDR1 and CDR2 from the germline V gene are MGHRA and YSYEKL. V lost 6 bases and J lost 5, with 20 bases in between. There are 15 residues in the CDR3. The CDR3: CASSYAGTLGNEQYF. The CDR3 nucleotides are TGCGCCAGCAGTTACGCCGGGACACTCGGGAACGAGCAGTACTTC.

The rearrangement joins TRBV30 to TRBJ1-2; D gene uncertain. Germline CDR1 is GTSNPN and CDR2 is SVGIG (reference sequence). The CDR3 length is 13 residues. The V end lost 4 bases, the J end lost 4 bases, and 13 bases lay between the germline ends. The CDR3 nucleotides read TGTGCCTGGACCAGACAAAGTCTCTATGGCTACACCTTC. It specifies CAWTRQSLYGYTF.

The rearrangement joins TRBV30 to TRBJ1-6; tentative D call: TRBD1 (5 bases). The V end lost 0 bases, the J end lost 15 bases, and 12 bases lay between the germline ends. The CDR3 totals 12 residues. Germline values: CDR1 GTSNPN, CDR2 SVGIG (reference sequence). This CDR3 is CAWSVYEGILHF. In DNA form, the CDR3 reads TGTGCCTGGAGTGTATACGAGGGGATCCTCCACTTT.

CDR3 residues: CASSGQSLYGYTF. The CDR3 nucleotides are TGTGCCAGCAGCGGACAGAGCCTCTATGGCTACACCTTC. This chain joins TRBV2 and TRBJ1-2; D is perhaps TRBD1 (6 bases). Trimming stripped 6 bases from V and 4 bases from J, with 12 bases between. Germline V gene sequence: CDR1 SNHLY, CDR2 FYNNEI. CDR3 length: 13 amino acids.

V is TRBV7-6 and J is TRBJ1-1, with a weak D call TRBD1 (5 bases). Trimming cost V 4 bases and J 5 bases, with 11 bases left between them. Per germline, CDR1 SGHVS and CDR2 FNYEAQ. The CDR3 extends over 13 amino acids. In DNA, the CDR3 is TGTGCCAGCAGCTCCGCGGGGGTTACTGAAGCTTTCTTT. This translates into CASSSAGVTEAFF.

J is TRBJ1-2 and V is TRBV29-1; unclear D gene. Trimming took 6 bases from V and 0 from J, leaving 23 bases between them. Germline CDR1 reads SQVTM; CDR2 reads ANQGSEA. CDR3 size: 17 residues. CDR3 in amino acids: CSVPFDLEGSPNYGYTF. CDR3 sequence (DNA): TGCAGCGTCCCGTTTGATTTGGAAGGTAGTCCTAACTATGGCTACACCTTC.

The CDR3, as DNA: TGTGCCAGCAGCTTGCGGATTGGGGGGGACTCCTACGAGCAGTACTTC. Amino acid sequence: CASSLRIGGDSYEQYF. The chain carries TRBV5-5 and TRBJ2-7, with TRBD2 matching over 7 bases. The J segment lost 0 bases and the V segment lost 1 base, leaving 7 bases of the junction unmatched. The CDR3 consists of 16 residues. CDR1 is SGHKS and CDR2 is YYEKEE in the germline V gene (reference sequence).

The V call is TRBV4-1, the J call TRBJ2-1, with a tentative D call TRBD2 (5 bases). Trimming pared 1 base from V and 0 bases from J, leaving 13 bases between. There are 17 residues in the CDR3. The germline CDR1 and CDR2 sequences are MGHRA and YSYEKL. CDR3 region: CASSQGRAKGSYNEQFF. The CDR3 nucleotides read TGCGCCAGCAGCCAAGGGCGGGCCAAGGGCTCCTACAATGAGCAGTTCTTC.

This clone is deemed medium-sized. The V and J genes are TRBV5-1 and TRBJ1-5; D ambiguous. V gave up 0 bases and J gave up 6 bases, with 7 bases separating them. The CDR3 is 13 residues long. Germline loops: CDR1 SGHRS, CDR2 YFSETQ. The CDR3 DNA is TGCGCCAGCAGCTTGGTAGAGGGTCAGCCCCAGCATTTT. Protein sequence: CASSLVEGQPQHF.

V gene TRBV9 combines with J gene TRBJ1-5, with 7 bases aligning to TRBD1. CDR3 size: 14 residues. Germline V lookup: CDR1 SGDLS, CDR2 YYNGEE. V gave up 3 bases and J gave up 2 bases; unmatched junction bases: 2. The CDR3 region is CASSDGTGNQPQHF. CDR3 DNA: TGTGCCAGCAGCGATGGGACAGGCAATCAGCCCCAGCATTTT. Looking up the rest from reference TRBV9 and TRBJ1-5 gives the full variable domain: DSGVTQTPKHLITATGQRVTLRCSPRSGDLSVYWYQQSLDQGLQFLIQYYNGEERAKGNILERFSAQQFPDLHSELNLSSLELGDSALYFCASSDGTGNQPQHFGDGTRLSIL.

For the CDR3, the DNA is TGTGCCAGCAGCTTAGGGACAGGGGGCCTGGGAGGTCAGCCCCAGCATTTT. This codes for CASSLGTGGLGGQPQHF. V is TRBV7-9 and J is TRBJ1-5; TRBD1 matches at 11 bases. Germline CDR1 is SEHNR and CDR2 is FQNEAQ (reference sequence). This CDR3 is built from 17 residues. J gave up 6 bases and V 1 base, and 8 bases lay outside the gene matches.

The V and J genes are TRBV6-6 and TRBJ2-3; D remains ambiguous. This CDR3 region has 11 residues. Germline V gives CDR1 MNHNY, CDR2 SVGAGI (reference sequence). The V gene lost 8 bases and the J gene lost 3 bases, with 6 bases spanning the gap. CDR3 in DNA: TGTGCCAGCTACAGAACAGATACGCAGTATTTT. This gives the protein CASYRTDTQYF.

The rearrangement uses TRBV27 and TRBJ1-6; D is ambiguous. The CDR3 extends over 14 amino acids. Deletions cut 7 bases from V and 8 bases from J, with 15 bases between. In germline, CDR1 is MNHEY, CDR2 SMNVEV (reference sequence). The CDR3 region has the DNA TGTGCCAGCACTACAAGGGCCGGTTATTCACCCCTCCACTTT. It specifies CASTTRAGYSPLHF.

This clone has a single count. This chain uses TRBV5-1 with TRBJ2-1; D may be TRBD2 (6 bases). CDR1 SGHRS and CDR2 YFSETQ come from the germline V gene. Trimming took off 4 bases at V and 0 bases at J, with 11 bases between the two ends. The CDR3 contains 15 residues. The CDR3 DNA follows: TGCGCCAGCAGCACTGACGGGAGCTCCTACAATGAGCAGTTCTTC. It codes for CASSTDGSSYNEQFF.

This chain joins TRBV19 and TRBJ1-1, with 7 bases matching TRBD1. The germline V gene encodes CDR1 LNHDA and CDR2 SQIVND (reference sequence). With 7 bases clipped from V and 9 bases from J, the junction kept 8 bases outside the gene matches. The CDR3 sequence is 12 residues long. The CDR3 protein is CASNLAGGQAFF. The CDR3 region has the DNA TGTGCCAGTAATTTGGCAGGGGGGCAAGCTTTCTTT.

Details on this clone: This sample includes further DNA sequences coding for the same CDR3. J is TRBJ1-1 and V is TRBV5-7; a weak D match, TRBD1 (6 bases). TRBV5-7 is an ORF, with its function uncertain. CDR3 length: 15 amino acids. With 4 bases removed from V and 10 bases from J, the gap between germline ends came to 23 bases. The CDR3 DNA reads as TGTGCCAGCAGCCAATCGGACAGAGGTCAACGGGTAGCTTTCTTT. It is translated as CASSQSDRGQRVAFF.

This chain connects TRBV10-1 to TRBJ2-2; 7 bases are shared with TRBD2. From germline, CDR1 is WNHNN and CDR2 SYGVQD (reference sequence). This CDR3 contains 16 residues. The V and J ends lost 2 bases and 6 bases, in that order; junction bases with no gene match: 9. The CDR3 DNA reads TGCGCCAGCAGTGAGCACGGCGGGGGATTGGCCGGGGAGCTGTTTTTT. It specifies CASSEHGGGLAGELFF.

The V and J genes are TRBV2 and TRBJ2-2; unclear D gene. V lost 0 bases and J lost 4, with 9 bases in between. This CDR3 comprises 15 residues. Germline CDR1 is SNHLY and CDR2 is FYNNEI. The CDR3 loop reads CASSEATLPTGELFF. Written as DNA, the CDR3 is TGTGCCAGCAGTGAAGCTACTCTACCCACCGGGGAGCTGTTTTTT. The full variable domain, completed using reference TRBV2 and TRBJ2-2, is EPEVTQTPSHQVTQMGQEVILRCVPISNHLYFYWYRQILGQKVEFLVSFYNNEISEKSEIFDDQFSVERPDGSNFTLKIRSTKLEDSAMYFCASSEATLPTGELFFGEGSRLTVL.

CDR3 amino acids: CASSPTDRGYIFGREETQYF. The CDR3 bases are TGTGCCAGCTCACCAACCGACAGGGGGTACATTTTTGGTCGGGAAGAGACCCAGTACTTC. The genes are TRBV18 and TRBJ2-5, with 9 bases fitting TRBD1. The germline V gene encodes CDR1 KGHSH and CDR2 LQKENI. This CDR3 region has 20 residues. Trimming removed 2 bases from V and 3 bases from J; junction bases left unmatched: 19.

The CDR3: CASSGGFSSYNSPLHF. The CDR3 region has the DNA TGTGCCAGCAGTGGGGGCTTTAGCTCCTATAATTCACCCCTCCACTTT. J is TRBJ1-6 and V is TRBV2, with a possible D match to TRBD1 (5 bases). Germline V CDR1 and CDR2: SNHLY, FYNNEI. V was clipped by 4 bases and J by 0 bases, with 10 bases between them. This CDR3 region has 16 residues.

Concerning this clone: The DNA is omitted, as the CDR3 cannot be located on it reliably, and the CDR3 follows TCRdb's listing. The J gene is TRBJ1-5, the V gene TRBV12-1; the D segment call TRBD1 is taken from the table without a DNA check. TRBV12-1 is a known pseudogene. Both ends counted, the CDR3 spans 18 residues. The CDR3 here is CASSPSRTLPVAISPSIF.

This chain uses TRBV7-6 with TRBJ2-3; 8 bases fit TRBD2. Trimming took 7 bases from V and 5 from J; bases not matched to a gene: 14. The CDR3 consists of 16 residues. Germline V CDR1 and CDR2: SGHVS, FNYEAQ. CDR3 DNA: TGTGCCAGCACCAACATAGCGGGAACCGCGGAAGATACGCAGTATTTT. It codes for CASTNIAGTAEDTQYF.

This chain joins TRBV12-2 and TRBJ1-1; the D call of TRBD1 is as the table states it, not checked on the DNA. TRBV12-2 corresponds to a pseudogene. The length of the CDR3 is 15 residues. The DNA for the CDR3 is TGTGCAAGTCGCTTAGTTCGCAGGGTGAACACTGAAGCTTTCTTT. Translating it yields CASRLVRRVNTEAFF.

The chain combines TRBV15 with TRBJ1-4; 9 bases fit TRBD1. J was trimmed by 2 bases and V by 3 bases; bases with no gene match: 10. The CDR3 consists of 18 residues. Germline lookup yields CDR1 LNHNV and CDR2 YYDKDF (reference sequence). This CDR3 reads CATSRGQGFSRTNEKLFF. The CDR3 DNA reads TGTGCCACCAGCAGGGGACAGGGTTTTAGTAGGACTAATGAAAAACTGTTTTTT.

The rearrangement uses TRBV13 and TRBJ2-3, with D perhaps given as TRBD1 or TRBD2 (6 bases each). Germline values: CDR1 PRHDT, CDR2 FYEKMQ (reference sequence). The CDR3 consists of 15 residues. Trimming pared 2 bases from V and 3 bases from J, leaving 12 bases between. The CDR3 region has the DNA TGTGCCAGCAGCTTAAGGGGGGCGGGGACAGATACGCAGTATTTT. Translated, it gives CASSLRGAGTDTQYF. Full variable domain (missing parts from reference TRBV13 and TRBJ2-3): AAGVIQSPRHLIKEKRETATLKCYPIPRHDTVYWYQQGPGQDPQFLISFYEKMQSDKGSIPDRFSAQQFSDYHSELNMSSLELGDSALYFCASSLRGAGTDTQYFGPGTRLTVL.